This T cell receptor (beta chain) emerged from a study of Graves' ophthalmopathy and Graves' hyperthyroidism. Study-level findings and limits: Thyroid clonotypes that were expanded above 0.001 frequency mostly also appeared in blood.

On this clonotype itself: Its antigen is still unknown.

Losses at the gene ends were 5 bases for V and 7 bases for J; bases not matched to a gene: 10. The CDR3 runs 14 residues. RNA transcripts served as template for amplifying TCR beta CDR3 sequences. Scientists carried out first-round RT-PCR using HTBI primers and then a second-round multiplex PCR. TCRdb independently ran MiXCR on the multiplex PCR reads; one entry per CDR3 protein. In the table there are 350,000 or so distinct CDR3 sequences, around a sixth of which are singletons. A diagnosis was made from clinical symptoms together with serum thyroxine, TRAb, thyroid ultrasound and orbital computed tomography. From fresh peripheral blood, over 9 ml in volume, the PBMCs were obtained.

The chain combines TRBV12-3 or TRBV12-4 with TRBJ2-7; TRBD2 agrees at 8 bases. The receptor comes from an adult man with Graves' ophthalmopathy. Sequenced: peripheral blood. The CDR3 nucleotides read TGTGCCAGCAGTCCTGGAGCGGGAGTGAGGGAGCAGTACTTC. Translation gives CASSPGAGVREQYF.